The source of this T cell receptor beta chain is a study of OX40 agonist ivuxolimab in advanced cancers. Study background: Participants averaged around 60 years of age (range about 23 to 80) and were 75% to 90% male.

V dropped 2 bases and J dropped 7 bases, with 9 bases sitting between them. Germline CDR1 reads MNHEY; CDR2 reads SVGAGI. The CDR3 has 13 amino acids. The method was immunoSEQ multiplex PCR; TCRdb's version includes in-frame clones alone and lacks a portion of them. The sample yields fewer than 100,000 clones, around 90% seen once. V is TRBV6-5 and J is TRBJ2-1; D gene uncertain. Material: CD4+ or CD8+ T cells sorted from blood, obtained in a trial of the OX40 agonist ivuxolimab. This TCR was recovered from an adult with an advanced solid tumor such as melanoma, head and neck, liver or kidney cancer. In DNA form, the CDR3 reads TGTGCCAGCAGTTACCCGGGCGGTAATGAGCAGTTCTTC. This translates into CASSYPGGNEQFF.